One and the same sample provided the 12 T cell receptor beta chains below, sequenced in a study of T cells in Graves' hyperthyroidism and ophthalmopathy. Amplified regions were TCR beta CDR3 sequences from RNA transcripts. The HTBI primer set was used in a first-round RT-PCR of the TCR CDR3. TCRdb itself ran the multiplex PCR reads through MiXCR, one entry per CDR3 protein. The sample includes some 600,000 distinct CDR3 sequences, approximately 14% of them seen just once. Sequencing was carried out using blood. The source is a woman in her thirties with Graves' hyperthyroidism that later progressed to Graves' ophthalmopathy.

Many counts were recorded for this clonotype. This sequence joins TRBV9 and TRBJ2-7; D ambiguous. Germline lookup yields CDR1 SGDLS and CDR2 YYNGEE. Trimming pared 0 bases from V and 7 bases from J, leaving 20 bases between. The CDR3 spans 16 residues. The CDR3 DNA reads as TGTGCCAGCAGCGTAGAAGGGTTTCGCCCATGGGGAGAGCAGTACTTC. This encodes CASSVEGFRPWGEQYF.

This clonotype was seen ten or more times. The chain links TRBV7-3 to TRBJ2-1; D assignment may be TRBD1 or TRBD2 (5 bases each). The V gene lost 5 bases and the J gene lost 5 bases, with 10 bases spanning the gap. The CDR3 extends over 13 amino acids. Germline assignment: CDR1 SGHTA and CDR2 FQGTGA. The CDR3 nucleotides are TGTGCCAGCAGCCCCTGGGGGAACAATGAGCAGTTCTTC. Translation gives CASSPWGNNEQFF.

This clonotype was counted many times. The chain is built from TRBV6-1 and TRBJ1-4; the D gene is possibly TRBD1 (5 bases). Germline V gene lookup returns CDR1 MNHNS and CDR2 SASEGT. Between the trimmed V and J ends, which lost 7 bases and 1 base, there was a span of 13 bases. There are 15 residues in the CDR3. CDR3 in amino acids: CASTGRGGTNEKLFF. The CDR3 coding sequence is TGTGCCAGCACGGGACGGGGAGGAACTAATGAAAAACTGTTTTTT.

The rearrangement uses TRBV29-1 and TRBJ1-2, with 10 bases identical to TRBD1. This CDR3 has 11 amino acids. The V segment lost 7 bases and the J segment 8 bases; nucleotides outside the gene matches: 4. Germline values: CDR1 SQVTM, CDR2 ANQGSEA. The CDR3 sequence is CSGTGGRGYTF. The CDR3 coding sequence is TGCAGCGGGACAGGGGGACGCGGCTACACCTTC.

Many counts were recorded for this clonotype. The rearrangement joins TRBV10-3 to TRBJ1-1, with TRBD1 identical over 7 bases. J gave up 5 bases and V 6 bases, and 6 bases lay outside the gene matches. Germline V gene lookup returns CDR1 ENHRY and CDR2 SYGVKD. This CDR3 has 13 residues. CDR3 sequence (DNA): TGTGCCATCAGCCAGGGGGGACAAACTGAAGCTTTCTTT. Residues: CAISQGGQTEAFF.

The rearrangement joins TRBV19 to TRBJ2-3, with D hard to call. The V end was cut by 1 base, the J end by 4 bases, with 6 bases between. Per the germline V gene, CDR1 is LNHDA and CDR2 is SQIVND (reference sequence). There are 13 residues in the CDR3. The CDR3 DNA reads as TGTGCCAGTAGTATAGTGTACGCAGATACGCAGTATTTT. Its translation: CASSIVYADTQYF.

The CDR3 DNA is TGTGCCAGCATAAGCATATCGGGGTCGGTCGTAGCTTTCTTT. Translated, it gives CASISISGSVVAFF. The V gene is TRBV19, the J gene TRBJ1-1; D uncertain. The V gene lost 9 bases and the J gene lost 10 bases, with 24 bases spanning the gap. This CDR3 has 14 amino acids. CDR1 and CDR2 (germline): LNHDA, SQIVND (reference sequence). The whole variable domain, filled in from reference TRBV19 and TRBJ1-1, reads DGGITQSPKYLFRKEGQNVTLSCEQNLNHDAMYWYRQDPGQGLRLIYYSQIVNDFQKGDIAEGYSVSREKKESFPLTVTSAQKNPTAFYLCASISISGSVVAFFGQGTRLTVV.

A few counts support this clonotype. The chain has TRBV10-3 and TRBJ2-2; 9 bases map to TRBD2. Germline CDR1 reads ENHRY; CDR2 reads SYGVKD. The V gene end was trimmed by 4 bases and the J gene end by 7 bases; junction bases not matched to a gene: 10. The CDR3 is made up of 16 amino acids. The CDR3 nucleotides are TGTGCCATCAGTGGGGTTAGCGGGAGAGATGTCGGGGAGCTGTTTTTT. Its translation: CAISGVSGRDVGELFF.

This clonotype was counted many times. The gene calls are TRBV7-2 and TRBJ2-1; weak D call: TRBD2 (5 bases). CDR1 is SGHTA, CDR2 FQGNSA, per germline. CDR3 length: 16 amino acids. Trimming took 2 bases from V and 2 from J, leaving 13 bases between them. The CDR3 reads CASSLRGRAAYNEQFF. The CDR3 region has the DNA TGTGCCAGCAGCTTACGCGGGCGGGCCGCCTACAATGAGCAGTTCTTC.

Many counts were recorded for this clonotype. The gene calls are TRBV6-1 and TRBJ1-2; weak D call: TRBD1 (6 bases). CDR1 is MNHNS and CDR2 is SASEGT in the germline V gene. The V gene lost 5 bases and the J gene lost 8 bases, with 18 bases spanning the gap. There are 14 residues in the CDR3. CDR3 loop: CASSRDINLGGYTF. The CDR3 DNA follows: TGTGCCAGCAGTAGGGACATCAATCTCGGAGGCTACACCTTC.

Points on this clonotype: This may come from a read error, since a much larger clone is one base off. The chain has TRBV28 and TRBJ2-1; D remains ambiguous. Germline V lookup: CDR1 MDHEN, CDR2 SYDVKM. V gave up 5 bases and J gave up 7 bases, with 18 bases separating them. The CDR3 length is 15 residues. CDR3 sequence: CASSGDISGPNEQFF. The DNA of the CDR3 is TGTGCCAGCAGTGGCGACATATCGGGTCCAAATGAGCAGTTCTTC.

At least ten counts were recorded for this clonotype. The chain links TRBV24-1 to TRBJ2-7; D is uncertain. V shed 9 bases and J shed 0 bases, with 11 bases lying between them. The CDR3 has 13 amino acids. CDR1 is KGHDR and CDR2 is SFDVKD in the germline V gene. The CDR3 DNA reads as TGTGCCACCTCCAGACAAGGCTCCTACGAGCAGTACTTC. It translates to CATSRQGSYEQYF.